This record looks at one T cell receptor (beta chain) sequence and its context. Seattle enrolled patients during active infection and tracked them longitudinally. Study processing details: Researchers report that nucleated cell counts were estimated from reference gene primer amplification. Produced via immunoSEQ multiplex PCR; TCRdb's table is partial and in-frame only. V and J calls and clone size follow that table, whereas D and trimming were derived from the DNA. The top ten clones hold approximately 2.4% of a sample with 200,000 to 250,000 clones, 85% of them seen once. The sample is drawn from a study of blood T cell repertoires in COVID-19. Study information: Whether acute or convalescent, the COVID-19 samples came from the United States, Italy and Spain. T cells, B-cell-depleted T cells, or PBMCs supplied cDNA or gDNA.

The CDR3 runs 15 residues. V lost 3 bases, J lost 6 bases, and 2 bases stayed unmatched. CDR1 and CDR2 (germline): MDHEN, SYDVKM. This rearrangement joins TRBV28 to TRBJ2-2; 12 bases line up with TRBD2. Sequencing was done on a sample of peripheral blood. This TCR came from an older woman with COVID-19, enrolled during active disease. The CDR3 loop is CASSLGTSGPGELFF. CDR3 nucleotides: TGTGCCAGCAGTTTGGGGACTAGCGGGCCCGGGGAGCTGTTTTTT.